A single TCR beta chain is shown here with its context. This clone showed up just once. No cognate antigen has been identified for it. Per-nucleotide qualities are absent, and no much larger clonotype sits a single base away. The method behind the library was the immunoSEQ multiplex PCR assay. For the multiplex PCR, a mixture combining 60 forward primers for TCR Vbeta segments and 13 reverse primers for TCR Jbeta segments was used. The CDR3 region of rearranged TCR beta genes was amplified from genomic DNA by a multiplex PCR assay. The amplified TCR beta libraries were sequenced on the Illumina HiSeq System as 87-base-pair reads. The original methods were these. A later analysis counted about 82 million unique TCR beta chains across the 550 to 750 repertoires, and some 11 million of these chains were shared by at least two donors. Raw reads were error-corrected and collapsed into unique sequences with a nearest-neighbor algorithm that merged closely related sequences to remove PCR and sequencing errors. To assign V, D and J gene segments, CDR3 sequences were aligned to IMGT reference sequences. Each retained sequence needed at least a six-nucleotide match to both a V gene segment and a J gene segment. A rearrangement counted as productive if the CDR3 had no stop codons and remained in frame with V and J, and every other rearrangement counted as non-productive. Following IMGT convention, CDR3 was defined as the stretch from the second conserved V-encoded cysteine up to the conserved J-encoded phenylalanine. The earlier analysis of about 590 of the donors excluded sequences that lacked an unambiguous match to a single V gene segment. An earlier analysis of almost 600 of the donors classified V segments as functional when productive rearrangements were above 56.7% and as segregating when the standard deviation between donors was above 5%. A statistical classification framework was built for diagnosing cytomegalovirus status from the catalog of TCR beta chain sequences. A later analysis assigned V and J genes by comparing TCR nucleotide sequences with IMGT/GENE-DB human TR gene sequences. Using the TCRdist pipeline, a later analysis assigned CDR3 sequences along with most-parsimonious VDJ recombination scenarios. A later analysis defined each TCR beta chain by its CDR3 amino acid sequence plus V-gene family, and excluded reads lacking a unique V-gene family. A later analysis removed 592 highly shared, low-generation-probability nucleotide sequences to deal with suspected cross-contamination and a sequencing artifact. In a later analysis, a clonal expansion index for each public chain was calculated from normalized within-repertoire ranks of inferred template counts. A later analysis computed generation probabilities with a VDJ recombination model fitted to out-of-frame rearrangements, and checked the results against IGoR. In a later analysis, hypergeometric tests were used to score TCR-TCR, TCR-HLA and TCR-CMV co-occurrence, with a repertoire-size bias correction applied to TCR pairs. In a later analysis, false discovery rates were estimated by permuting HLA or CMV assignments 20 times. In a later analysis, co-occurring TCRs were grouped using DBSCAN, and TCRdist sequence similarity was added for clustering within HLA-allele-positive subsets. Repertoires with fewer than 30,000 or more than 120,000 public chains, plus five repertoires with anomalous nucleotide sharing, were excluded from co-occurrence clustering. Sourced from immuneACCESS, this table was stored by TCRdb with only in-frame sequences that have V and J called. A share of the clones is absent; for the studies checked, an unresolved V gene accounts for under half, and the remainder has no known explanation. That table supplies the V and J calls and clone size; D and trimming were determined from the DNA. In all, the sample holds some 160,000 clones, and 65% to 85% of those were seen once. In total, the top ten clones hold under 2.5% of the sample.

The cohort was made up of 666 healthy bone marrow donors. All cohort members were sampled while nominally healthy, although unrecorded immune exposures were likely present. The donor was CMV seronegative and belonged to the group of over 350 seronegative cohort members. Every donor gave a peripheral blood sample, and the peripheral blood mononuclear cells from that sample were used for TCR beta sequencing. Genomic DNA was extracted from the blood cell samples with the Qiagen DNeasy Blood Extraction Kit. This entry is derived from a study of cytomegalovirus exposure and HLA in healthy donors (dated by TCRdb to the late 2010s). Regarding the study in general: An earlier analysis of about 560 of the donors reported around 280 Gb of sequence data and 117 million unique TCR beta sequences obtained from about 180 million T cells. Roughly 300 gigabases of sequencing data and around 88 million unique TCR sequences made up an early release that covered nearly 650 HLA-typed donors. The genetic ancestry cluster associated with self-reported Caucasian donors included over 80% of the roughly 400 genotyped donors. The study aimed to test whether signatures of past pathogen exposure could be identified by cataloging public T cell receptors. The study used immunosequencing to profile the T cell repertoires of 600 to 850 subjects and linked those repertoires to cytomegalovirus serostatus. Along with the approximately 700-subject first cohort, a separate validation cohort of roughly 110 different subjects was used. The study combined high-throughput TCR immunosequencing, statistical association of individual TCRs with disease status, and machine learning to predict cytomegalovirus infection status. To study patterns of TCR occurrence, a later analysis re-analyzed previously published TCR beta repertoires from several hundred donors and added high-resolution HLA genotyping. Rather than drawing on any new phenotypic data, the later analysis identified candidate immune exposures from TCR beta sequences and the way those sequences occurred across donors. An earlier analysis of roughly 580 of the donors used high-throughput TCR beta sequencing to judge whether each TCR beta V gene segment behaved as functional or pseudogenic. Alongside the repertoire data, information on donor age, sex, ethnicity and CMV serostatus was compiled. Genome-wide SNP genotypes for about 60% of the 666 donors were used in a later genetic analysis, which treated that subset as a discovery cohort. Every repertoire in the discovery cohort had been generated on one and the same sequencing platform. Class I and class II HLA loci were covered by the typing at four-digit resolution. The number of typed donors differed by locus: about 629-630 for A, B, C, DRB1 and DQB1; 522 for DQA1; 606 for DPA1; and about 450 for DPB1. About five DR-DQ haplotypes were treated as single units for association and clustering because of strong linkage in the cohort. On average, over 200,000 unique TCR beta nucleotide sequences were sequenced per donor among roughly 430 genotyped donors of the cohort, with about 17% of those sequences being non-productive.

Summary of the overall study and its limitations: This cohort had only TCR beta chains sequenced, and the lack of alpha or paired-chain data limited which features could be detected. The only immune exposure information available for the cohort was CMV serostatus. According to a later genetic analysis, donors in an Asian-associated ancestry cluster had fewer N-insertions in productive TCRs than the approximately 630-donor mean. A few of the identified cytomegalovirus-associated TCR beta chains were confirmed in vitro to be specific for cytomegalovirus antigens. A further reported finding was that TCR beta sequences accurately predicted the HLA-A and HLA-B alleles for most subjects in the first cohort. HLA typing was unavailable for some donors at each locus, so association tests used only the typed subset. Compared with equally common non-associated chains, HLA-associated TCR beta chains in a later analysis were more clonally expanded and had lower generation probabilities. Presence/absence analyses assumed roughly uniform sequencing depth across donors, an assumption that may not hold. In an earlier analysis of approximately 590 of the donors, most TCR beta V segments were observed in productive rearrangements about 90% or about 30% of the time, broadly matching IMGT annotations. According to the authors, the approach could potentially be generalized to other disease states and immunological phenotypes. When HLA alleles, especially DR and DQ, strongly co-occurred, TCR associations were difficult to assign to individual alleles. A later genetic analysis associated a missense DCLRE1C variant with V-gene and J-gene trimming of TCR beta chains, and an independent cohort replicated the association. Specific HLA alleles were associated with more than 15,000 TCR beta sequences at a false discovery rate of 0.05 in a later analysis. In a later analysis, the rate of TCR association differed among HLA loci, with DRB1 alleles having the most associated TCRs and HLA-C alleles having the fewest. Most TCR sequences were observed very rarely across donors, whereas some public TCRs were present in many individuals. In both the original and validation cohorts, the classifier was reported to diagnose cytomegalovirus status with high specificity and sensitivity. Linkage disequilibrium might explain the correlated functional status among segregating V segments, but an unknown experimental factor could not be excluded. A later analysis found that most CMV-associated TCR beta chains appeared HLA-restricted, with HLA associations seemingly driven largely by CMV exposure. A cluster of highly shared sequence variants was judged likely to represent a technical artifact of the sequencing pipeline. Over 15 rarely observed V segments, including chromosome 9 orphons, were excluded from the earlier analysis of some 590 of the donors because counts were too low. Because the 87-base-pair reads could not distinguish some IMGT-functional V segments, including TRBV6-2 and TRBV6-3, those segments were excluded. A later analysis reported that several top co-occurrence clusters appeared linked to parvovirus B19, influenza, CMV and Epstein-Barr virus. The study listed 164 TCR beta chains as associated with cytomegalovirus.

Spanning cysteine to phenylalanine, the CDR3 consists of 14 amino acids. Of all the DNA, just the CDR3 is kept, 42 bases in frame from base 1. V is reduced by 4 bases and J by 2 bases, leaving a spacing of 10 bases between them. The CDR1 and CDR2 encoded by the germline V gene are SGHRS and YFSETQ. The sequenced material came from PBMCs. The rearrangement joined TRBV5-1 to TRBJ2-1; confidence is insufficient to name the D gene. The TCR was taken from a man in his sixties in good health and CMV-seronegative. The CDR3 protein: CASSPSGTYNEQFF. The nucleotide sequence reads TGCGCCAGCAGCCCTAGTGGAACCTACAATGAGCAGTTCTTC.